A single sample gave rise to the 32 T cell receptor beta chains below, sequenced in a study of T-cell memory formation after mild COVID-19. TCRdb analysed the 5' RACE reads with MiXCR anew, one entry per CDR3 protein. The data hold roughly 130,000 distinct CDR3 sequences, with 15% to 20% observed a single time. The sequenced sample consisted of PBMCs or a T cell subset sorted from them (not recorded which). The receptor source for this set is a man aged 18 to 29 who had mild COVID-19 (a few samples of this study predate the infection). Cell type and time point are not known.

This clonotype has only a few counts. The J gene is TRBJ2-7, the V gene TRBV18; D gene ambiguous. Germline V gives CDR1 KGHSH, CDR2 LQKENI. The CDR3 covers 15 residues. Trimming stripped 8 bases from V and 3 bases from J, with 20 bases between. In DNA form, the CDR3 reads TGTGCCAGCCAAGAAGTTGGGGTCCCGGGCTACGAGCAGTACTTC. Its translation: CASQEVGVPGYEQYF.

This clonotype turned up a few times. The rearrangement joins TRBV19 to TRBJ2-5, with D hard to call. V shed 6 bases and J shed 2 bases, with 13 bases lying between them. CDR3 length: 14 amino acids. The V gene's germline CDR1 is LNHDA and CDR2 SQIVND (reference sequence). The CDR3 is CASSPSSAQETQYF. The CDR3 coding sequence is TGTGCCAGTAGCCCCTCCAGTGCACAAGAGACCCAGTACTTC.

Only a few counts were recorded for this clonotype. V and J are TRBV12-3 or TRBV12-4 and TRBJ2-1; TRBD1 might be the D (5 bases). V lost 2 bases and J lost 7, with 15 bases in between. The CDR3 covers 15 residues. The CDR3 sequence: CASSLFRDVLNEQFF. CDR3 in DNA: TGTGCCAGCAGTTTATTCAGGGATGTGCTTAATGAGCAGTTCTTC.

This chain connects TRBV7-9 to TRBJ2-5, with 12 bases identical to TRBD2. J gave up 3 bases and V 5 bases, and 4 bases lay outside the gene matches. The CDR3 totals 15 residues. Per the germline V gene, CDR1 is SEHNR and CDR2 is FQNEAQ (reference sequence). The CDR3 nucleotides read TGTGCCAGCAGCCTTCGGACTAGCGGGGAAGAGACCCAGTACTTC. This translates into CASSLRTSGEETQYF.

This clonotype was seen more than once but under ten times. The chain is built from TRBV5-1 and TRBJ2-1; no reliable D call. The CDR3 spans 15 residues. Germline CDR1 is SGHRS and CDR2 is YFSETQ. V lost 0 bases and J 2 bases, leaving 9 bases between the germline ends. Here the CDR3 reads CASSLGGRPYNEQFF. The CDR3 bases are TGCGCCAGCAGCTTGGGGGGTCGACCCTACAATGAGCAGTTCTTC.

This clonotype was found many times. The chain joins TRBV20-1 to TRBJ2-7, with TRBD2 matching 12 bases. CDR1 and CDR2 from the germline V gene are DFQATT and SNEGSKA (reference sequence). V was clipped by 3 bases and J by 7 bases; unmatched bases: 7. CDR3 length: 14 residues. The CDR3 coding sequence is TGCAGTGCTAGCTTTATGACTAGCGGGGGTGAGCAGTACTTC. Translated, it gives CSASFMTSGGEQYF.

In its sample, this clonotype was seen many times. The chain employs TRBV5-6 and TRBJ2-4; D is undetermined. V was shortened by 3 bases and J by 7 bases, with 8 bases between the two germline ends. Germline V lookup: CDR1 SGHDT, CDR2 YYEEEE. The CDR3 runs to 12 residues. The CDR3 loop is CASSSTLNIQYF. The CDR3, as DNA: TGTGCCAGCAGCTCAACTTTGAACATTCAGTACTTC.

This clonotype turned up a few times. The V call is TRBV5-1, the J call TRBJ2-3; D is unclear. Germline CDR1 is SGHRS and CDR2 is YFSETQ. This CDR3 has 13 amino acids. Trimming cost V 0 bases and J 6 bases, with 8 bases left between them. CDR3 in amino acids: CASSLGQQDTQYF. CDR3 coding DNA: TGCGCCAGCAGCTTGGGGCAGCAGGATACGCAGTATTTT.

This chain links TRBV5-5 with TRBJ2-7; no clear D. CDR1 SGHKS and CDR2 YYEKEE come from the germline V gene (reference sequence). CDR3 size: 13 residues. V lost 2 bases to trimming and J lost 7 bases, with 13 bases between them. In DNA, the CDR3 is TGTGCCAGCAGCTTAGGACCAGGCTGGGAGCAGTACTTC. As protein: CASSLGPGWEQYF.

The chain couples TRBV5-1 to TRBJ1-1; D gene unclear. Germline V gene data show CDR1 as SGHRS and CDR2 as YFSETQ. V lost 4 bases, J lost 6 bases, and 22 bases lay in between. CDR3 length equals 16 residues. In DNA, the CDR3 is TGCGCCAGCAGCCAAGGACCGCCGGGCCCGTGGGCTGAAGCTTTCTTT. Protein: CASSQGPPGPWAEAFF. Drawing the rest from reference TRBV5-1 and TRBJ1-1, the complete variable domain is KAGVTQTPRYLIKTRGQQVTLSCSPISGHRSVSWYQQTPGQGLQFLFEYFSETQRNKGNFPGRFSGRQFSNSRSEMNVSTLELGDSALYLCASSQGPPGPWAEAFFGQGTRLTVV.

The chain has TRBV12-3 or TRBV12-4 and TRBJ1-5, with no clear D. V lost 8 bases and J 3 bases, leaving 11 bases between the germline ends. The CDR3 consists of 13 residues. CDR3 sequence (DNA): TGTGCCAGCGAGCAAGGGAACAATCAGCCCCAGCATTTT. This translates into CASEQGNNQPQHF.

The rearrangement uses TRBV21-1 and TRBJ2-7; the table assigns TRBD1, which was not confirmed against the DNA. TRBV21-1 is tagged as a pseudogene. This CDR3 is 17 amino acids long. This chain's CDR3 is CASSNEPRQGSTYEQYF. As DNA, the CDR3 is TGTGCCAGCAGCAATGAGCCCAGACAGGGGTCCACCTACGAGCAGTACTTC.

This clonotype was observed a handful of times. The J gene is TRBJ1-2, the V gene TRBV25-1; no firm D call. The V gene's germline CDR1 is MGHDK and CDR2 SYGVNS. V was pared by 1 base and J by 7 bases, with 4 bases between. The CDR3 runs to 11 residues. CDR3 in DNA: TGTGCCAGCAGTGAATCGTTTGGCTACACCTTC. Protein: CASSESFGYTF.

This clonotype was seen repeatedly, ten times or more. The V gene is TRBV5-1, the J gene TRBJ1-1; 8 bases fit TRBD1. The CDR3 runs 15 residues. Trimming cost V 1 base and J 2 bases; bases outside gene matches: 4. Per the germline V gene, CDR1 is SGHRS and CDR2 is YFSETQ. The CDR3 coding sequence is TGCGCCAGCAGCTTGAGACAGGGGCGAAACACTGAAGCTTTCTTT. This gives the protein CASSLRQGRNTEAFF.

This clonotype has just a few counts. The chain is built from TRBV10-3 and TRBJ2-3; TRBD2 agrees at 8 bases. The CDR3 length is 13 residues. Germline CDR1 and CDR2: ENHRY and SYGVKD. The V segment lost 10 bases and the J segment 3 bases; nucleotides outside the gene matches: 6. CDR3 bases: TGTGCCACCCGGGGGGGGGGAACAGATACGCAGTATTTT. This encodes CATRGGGTDTQYF.

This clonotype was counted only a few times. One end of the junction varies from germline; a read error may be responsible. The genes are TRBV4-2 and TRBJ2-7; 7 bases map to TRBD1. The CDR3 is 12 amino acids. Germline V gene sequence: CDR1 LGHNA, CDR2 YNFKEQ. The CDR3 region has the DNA TGTGCCAGCAGTTCTAGACGGGACAGATTCTTCTTC. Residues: CASSSRRDRFFF.

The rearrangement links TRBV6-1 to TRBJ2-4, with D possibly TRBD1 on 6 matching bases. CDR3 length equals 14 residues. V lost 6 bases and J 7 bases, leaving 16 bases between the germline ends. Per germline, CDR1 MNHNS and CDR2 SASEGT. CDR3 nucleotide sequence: TGTGCCAGCAGCGTGGGGGCCTGGGGCAACATTCAGTACTTC. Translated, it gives CASSVGAWGNIQYF.

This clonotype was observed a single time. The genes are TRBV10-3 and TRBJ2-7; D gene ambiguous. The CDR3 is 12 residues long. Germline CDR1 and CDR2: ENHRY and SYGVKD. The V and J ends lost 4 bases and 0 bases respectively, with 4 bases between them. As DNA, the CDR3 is TGTGCCATCAGTGTTACCTCCTACGAGCAGTACTTC. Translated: CAISVTSYEQYF.

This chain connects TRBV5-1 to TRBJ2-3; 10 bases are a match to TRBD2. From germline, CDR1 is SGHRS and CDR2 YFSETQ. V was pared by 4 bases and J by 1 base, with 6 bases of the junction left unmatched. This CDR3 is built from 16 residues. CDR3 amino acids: CASSTPGLAGTDTQYF. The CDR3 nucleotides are TGCGCCAGCAGCACACCTGGACTAGCGGGCACAGATACGCAGTATTTT.

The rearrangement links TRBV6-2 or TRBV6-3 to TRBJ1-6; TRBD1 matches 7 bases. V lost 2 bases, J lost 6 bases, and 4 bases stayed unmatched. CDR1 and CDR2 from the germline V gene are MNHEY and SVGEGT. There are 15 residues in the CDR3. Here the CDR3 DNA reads TGTGCCAGCAGTTACCACACAGGGGTTAATTCACCCCTCCACTTT. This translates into CASSYHTGVNSPLHF.

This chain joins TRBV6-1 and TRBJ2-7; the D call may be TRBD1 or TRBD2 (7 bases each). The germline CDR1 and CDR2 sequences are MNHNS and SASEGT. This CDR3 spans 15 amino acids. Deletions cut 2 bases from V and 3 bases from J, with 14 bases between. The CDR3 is CASSEREGAHYEQYF. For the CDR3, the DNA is TGTGCCAGCAGTGAAAGGGAGGGGGCCCACTACGAGCAGTACTTC.

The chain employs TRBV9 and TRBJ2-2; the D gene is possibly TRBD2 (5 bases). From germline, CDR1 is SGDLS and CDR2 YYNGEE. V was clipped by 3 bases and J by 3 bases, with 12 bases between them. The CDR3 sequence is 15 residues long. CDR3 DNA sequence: TGTGCCAGCAGCGAGAGGGCCACCTACACCGGGGAGCTGTTTTTT. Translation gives CASSERATYTGELFF.

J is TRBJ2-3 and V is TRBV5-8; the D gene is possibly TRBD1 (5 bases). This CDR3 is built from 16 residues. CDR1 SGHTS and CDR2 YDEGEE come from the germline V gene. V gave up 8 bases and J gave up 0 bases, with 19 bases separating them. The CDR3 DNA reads TGTGCCAGAGCTCCAGGGCAGGACCACAGCACAGATACGCAGTATTTT. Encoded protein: CARAPGQDHSTDTQYF.

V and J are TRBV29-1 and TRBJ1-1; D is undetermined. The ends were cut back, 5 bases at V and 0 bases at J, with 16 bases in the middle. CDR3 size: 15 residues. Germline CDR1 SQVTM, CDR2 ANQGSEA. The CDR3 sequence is CSVSPGWGMNTEAFF. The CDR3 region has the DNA TGCAGCGTTAGTCCGGGATGGGGTATGAACACTGAAGCTTTCTTT. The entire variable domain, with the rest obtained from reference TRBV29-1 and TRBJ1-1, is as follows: SAVISQKPSRDICQRGTSLTIQCQVDSQVTMMFWYRQQPGQSLTLIATANQGSEATYESGFVIDKFPISRPNLTFSTLTVSNMSPEDSSIYLCSVSPGWGMNTEAFFGQGTRLTVV.

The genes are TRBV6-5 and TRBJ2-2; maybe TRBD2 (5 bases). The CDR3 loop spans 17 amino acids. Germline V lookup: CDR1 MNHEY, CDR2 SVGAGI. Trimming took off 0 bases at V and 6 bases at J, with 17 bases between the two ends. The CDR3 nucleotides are TGTGCCAGCAGTTACTCGTTTGGACTGGATACATCCGGGGAGCTGTTTTTT. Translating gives CASSYSFGLDTSGELFF.

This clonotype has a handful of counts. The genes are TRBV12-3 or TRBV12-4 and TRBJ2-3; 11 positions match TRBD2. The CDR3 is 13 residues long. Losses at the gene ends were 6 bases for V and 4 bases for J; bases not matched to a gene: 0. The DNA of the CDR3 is TGTGCCAGCAGGACTAGCGGGGCAGATACGCAGTATTTT. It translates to CASRTSGADTQYF.

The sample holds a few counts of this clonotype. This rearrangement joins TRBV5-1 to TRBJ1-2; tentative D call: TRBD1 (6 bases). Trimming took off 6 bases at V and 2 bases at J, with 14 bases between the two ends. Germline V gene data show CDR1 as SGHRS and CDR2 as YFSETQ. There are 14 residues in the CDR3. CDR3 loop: CASTRGQGNYGYTF. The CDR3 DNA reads TGCGCCAGCACCCGCGGCCAGGGGAACTATGGCTACACCTTC.

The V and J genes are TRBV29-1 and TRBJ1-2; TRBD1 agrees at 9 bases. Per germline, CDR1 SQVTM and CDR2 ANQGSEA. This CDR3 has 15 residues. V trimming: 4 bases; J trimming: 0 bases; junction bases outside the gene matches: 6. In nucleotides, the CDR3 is TGCAGCGTTGTAGGACAGGGGACCACTAACTATGGCTACACCTTC. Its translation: CSVVGQGTTNYGYTF.

CDR3 bases: TGTGCCTGGAGTTTAGGGGGATCTAACACTGAAGCTTTCTTT. Amino acids: CAWSLGGSNTEAFF. The chain has TRBV30 and TRBJ1-1; the D gene is possibly TRBD1 (6 bases). This CDR3 region has 14 residues. Germline V CDR1 and CDR2: GTSNPN, SVGIG (reference sequence). Trimming removed 2 bases from V and 2 bases from J, with 12 bases in between.

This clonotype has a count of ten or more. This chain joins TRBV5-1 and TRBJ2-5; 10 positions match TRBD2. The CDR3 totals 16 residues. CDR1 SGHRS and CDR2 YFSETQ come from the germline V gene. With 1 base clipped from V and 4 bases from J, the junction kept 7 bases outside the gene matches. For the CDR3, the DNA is TGCGCCAGCAGCTTGACCGGGACTAGCGTAGGAGAGACCCAGTACTTC. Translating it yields CASSLTGTSVGETQYF.

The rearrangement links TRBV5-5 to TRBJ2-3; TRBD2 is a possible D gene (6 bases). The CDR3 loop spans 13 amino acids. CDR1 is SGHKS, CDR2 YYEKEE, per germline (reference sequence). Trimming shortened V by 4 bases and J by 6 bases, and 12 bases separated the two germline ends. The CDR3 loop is CASSAHLADTQYF. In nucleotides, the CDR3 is TGTGCCAGCAGCGCTCACCTAGCGGATACGCAGTATTTT.

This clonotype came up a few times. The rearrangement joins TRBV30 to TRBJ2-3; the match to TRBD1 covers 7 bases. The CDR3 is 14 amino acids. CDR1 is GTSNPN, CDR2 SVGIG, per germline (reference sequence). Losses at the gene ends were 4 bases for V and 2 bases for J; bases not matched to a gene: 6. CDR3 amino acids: CAWMVRGYTDTQYF. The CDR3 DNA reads TGTGCCTGGATGGTCAGGGGGTACACAGATACGCAGTATTTT.